The entry below describes one T cell receptor (beta chain). This clonotype was found many times. No cognate antigen has been identified for it. Base qualities were left out, and no much larger clone turns up one base away. The germline V gene (reference sequence) sets CDR1 to DFQATT and CDR2 to SNEGSKA. At the junction V is shortened by 0 bases and J by 8 bases, with 17 bases in between. The CDR3 starts with the cysteine, ends with the phenylalanine, and has 15 residues. Solely the CDR3 DNA is kept, with 45 bases framed from the first base. The treatment or condition label on this specimen signifies: allogeneic hematopoietic cell transplantation with graft depleted of TCRalphabeta T cells and CD19 B cells. The children who served as transplant recipients had been given grafts of TCRalphabeta/CD19-depleted allogeneic hematopoietic cells. The record originates from a study of T-cell reconstitution after alpha-beta-depleted transplantation in children (TCRdb year 2016). Regarding the complete study: Using TCR repertoire profiling, the study followed T-cell immune reconstitution in a quantitative way in children after TCRalphabeta/CD19-depleted allogeneic hematopoietic cell transplantation.

Libraries were built with PCR. Sequenced on an Illumina HiSeq 2500. Molecular barcoding was employed in the preparation of TCR libraries, with unique molecular identifiers being used to normalize TCRbeta repertoire quantification. TCRdb reprocessing: public reads trimmed at Q25 with fastp, clones called with MiXCR, in-frame beta chains kept. Rows matching on CDR3 protein sequence are summarized as one entry with the most common DNA and genes. Across this sample there are hundreds of thousands of distinct CDR3 sequences, with 10% seen only once. Jointly, the top ten make up roughly 7% of the sample. What the study reported, not specific to this receptor: In some patients, high TCRbeta diversity at day 60 was attributed to recipient T cells and intrathymic progenitors that had survived conditioning. The apparently early recovery of alphabetaT-cell counts about two months after transplant reportedly depended on only several hundred rapidly expanded clones that came from non-depleted graft cells. Over subsequent months, a decline in hyperexpanded clone frequencies was noted, and after one year, T-cell counts and TCRbeta diversity were mostly ascribed to newly produced T cells.

The input for sequencing was PBMCs, taken before TCRalphabeta/CD19-depleted stem cell transplant. The chain employs TRBV20-1 and TRBJ2-1; tentative D gene TRBD1, with 5 bases matching. This TCR came from a boy under two years old with acute myeloid leukemia, due to receive a stem cell transplant. The CDR3 has the sequence CSARDVGRVADEQFF. The sequence in DNA is TGCAGTGCTAGAGATGTAGGCAGGGTTGCTGATGAGCAGTTCTTC.